This T cell receptor (beta chain) came from a study of spatial heterogeneity in lung cancer. This clonotype has a count of ten or more. Time point given: sample taken at primary tumor resection. Whole RNA came from tumor, nontumor lung or frozen PBMC and was sequenced without being sorted. TCRdb passed the 5' RACE reads through MiXCR, listing each CDR3 protein once. Among over 6,000 distinct CDR3 sequences, around 5% were seen once, and the ten largest hold around two fifths. The germline CDR1 and CDR2 sequences are SGHRS and YFSETQ. Between the trimmed V and J ends, which lost 4 bases and 3 bases, there was a span of 19 bases. The CDR3 extends over 16 amino acids.

This receptor was identified in a male donor with early-stage non-small cell lung cancer. The sequencing used PBMCs, collected at surgery. The V call is TRBV5-1, the J call TRBJ2-5; D is possibly TRBD1 (5 bases). DNA for the CDR3: TGCGCCAGCAGCCCCAGGGTTCCCATCCGAGAAGAGACCCAGTACTTC. This gives the protein CASSPRVPIREETQYF.